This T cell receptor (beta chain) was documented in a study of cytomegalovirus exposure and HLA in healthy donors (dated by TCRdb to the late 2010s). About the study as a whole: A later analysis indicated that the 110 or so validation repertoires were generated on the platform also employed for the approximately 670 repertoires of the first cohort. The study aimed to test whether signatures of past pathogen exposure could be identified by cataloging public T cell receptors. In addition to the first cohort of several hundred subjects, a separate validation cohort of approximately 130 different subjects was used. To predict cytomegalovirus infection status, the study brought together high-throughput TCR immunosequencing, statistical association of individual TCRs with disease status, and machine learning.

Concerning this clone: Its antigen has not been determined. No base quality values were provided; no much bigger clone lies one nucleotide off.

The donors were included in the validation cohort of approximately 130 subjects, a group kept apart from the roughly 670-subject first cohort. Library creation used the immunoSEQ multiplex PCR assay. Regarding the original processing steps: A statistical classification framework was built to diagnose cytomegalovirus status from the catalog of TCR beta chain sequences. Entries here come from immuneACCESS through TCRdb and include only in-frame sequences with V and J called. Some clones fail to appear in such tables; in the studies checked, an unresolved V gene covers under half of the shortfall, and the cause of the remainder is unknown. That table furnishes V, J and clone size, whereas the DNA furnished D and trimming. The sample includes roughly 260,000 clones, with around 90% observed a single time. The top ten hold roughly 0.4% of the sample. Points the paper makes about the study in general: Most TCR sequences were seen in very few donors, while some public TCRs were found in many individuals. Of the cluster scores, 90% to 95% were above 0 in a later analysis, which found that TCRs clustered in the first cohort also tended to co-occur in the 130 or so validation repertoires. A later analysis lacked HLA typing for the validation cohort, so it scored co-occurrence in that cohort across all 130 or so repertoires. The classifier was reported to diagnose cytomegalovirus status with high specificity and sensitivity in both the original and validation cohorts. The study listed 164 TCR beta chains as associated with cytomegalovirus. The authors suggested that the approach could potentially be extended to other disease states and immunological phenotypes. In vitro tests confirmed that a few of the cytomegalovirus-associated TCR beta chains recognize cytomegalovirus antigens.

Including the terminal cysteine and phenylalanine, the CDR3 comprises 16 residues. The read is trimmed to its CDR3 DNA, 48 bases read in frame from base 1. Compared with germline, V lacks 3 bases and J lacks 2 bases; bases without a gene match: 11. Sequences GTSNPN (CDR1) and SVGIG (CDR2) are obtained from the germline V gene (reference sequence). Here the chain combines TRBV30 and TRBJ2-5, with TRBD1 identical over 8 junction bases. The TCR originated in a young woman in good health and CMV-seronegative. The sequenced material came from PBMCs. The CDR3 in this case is CAWRPPRGPLQETQYF. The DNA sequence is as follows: TGTGCCTGGAGGCCTCCCAGGGGGCCTTTACAAGAGACCCAGTACTTC.